This TCR beta chain is drawn from a study of T-cell reconstitution after alpha-beta-depleted transplantation in children. Unique molecular identifiers were incorporated during preparation of the TCRbeta library. In TCRdb, the PCR reads were re-called with MiXCR into one record per CDR3 protein. The sample contains a few hundred thousand distinct CDR3 sequences, 27% of which appear only once. Notes on the study in general: Expanded clones from the graft, numbering several hundred, reportedly supplied alpha-beta T cells about two months after transplant.

This clonotype came up a few times. The antigen remains undetermined. The TCR sequence derives from a boy in the first two years of life with Wiskott-Aldrich syndrome, due to receive a stem cell transplant. The sequences come from PBMCs, collected before TCRalphabeta/CD19-depleted stem cell transplant.

CDR3 amino acids: CASSLGIYYEQYF. The CDR3 region has the DNA TGTGCCAGCAGCTTAGGGATCTACTACGAGCAGTACTTC. The genes are TRBV7-2 and TRBJ2-7; D gene unclear. The CDR3 sequence is 13 residues long. Germline V gene sequence: CDR1 SGHTA, CDR2 FQGNSA. V dropped 1 base and J dropped 3 bases, with 7 bases sitting between them.